The 10 T cell receptor beta chains below come from one sample, sequenced in a study of lymphopenia after photon versus proton radiotherapy. Produced via immunoSEQ multiplex PCR; TCRdb's table is partial and in-frame only. This table holds some 55,000 clones, 80% to 90% found once. The material sequenced was peripheral blood, taken from a patient treated with photon-based radiotherapy. The receptors stem from a middle-aged man with gastric cancer.

The chain links TRBV5-1 to TRBJ2-1; 13 bases map to TRBD2. Germline CDR1 and CDR2: SGHRS and YFSETQ. Germline trimming cut 4 bases from V and 5 bases from J; bases unmatched to any gene: 9. This CDR3 comprises 17 residues. The CDR3 sequence: CASSTQGLAGLNNEQFF. Here the CDR3 DNA reads TGCGCCAGCAGCACCCAGGGACTAGCGGGATTAAACAATGAGCAGTTCTTC.

This chain links TRBV30 with TRBJ2-2, with 10 bases identical to TRBD1. CDR3 length equals 17 residues. The germline V gene has CDR1 GTSNPN and CDR2 SVGIG (reference sequence). V was clipped by 3 bases and J by 7 bases; unmatched bases: 14. The CDR3 DNA follows: TGTGCCTGGAGGCCCCCGGGGACAGGGGACAGGATCGGGGAGCTGTTTTTT. This encodes CAWRPPGTGDRIGELFF. Based on the CDR3 plus reference TRBV30 and TRBJ2-2, the full variable domain is SQTIHQWPATLVQPVGSPLSLECTVEGTSNPNLYWYRQAAGRGLQLLFYSVGIGQISSEVPQNLSASRPQDRQFILSSKKLLLSDSGFYLCAWRPPGTGDRIGELFFGEGSRLTVL.

V usage is TRBV4-3 and J usage is TRBJ1-2; D is perhaps TRBD1 (5 bases). With 1 base removed from V and 0 bases from J, the gap between germline ends came to 18 bases. Germline V gives CDR1 LGHNA, CDR2 YSLEER. The CDR3 is 18 amino acids. The chain's CDR3 is CASSQAFGTAISNYGYTF. CDR3 nucleotide sequence: TGCGCCAGCAGCCAAGCATTCGGGACCGCGATTTCTAACTATGGCTACACCTTC.

V is TRBV18 and J is TRBJ2-1; weak D call: TRBD1 (5 bases). Trimming took 3 bases from V and 4 from J, leaving 13 bases between them. The length of the CDR3 is 15 residues. In germline, CDR1 is KGHSH, CDR2 LQKENI. The CDR3 sequence is CASSPPGFSYNEQFF. DNA for the CDR3: TGTGCCAGCTCACCCCCAGGGTTTTCGTACAATGAGCAGTTCTTC.

The rearrangement uses TRBV5-5 and TRBJ2-1; 12 bases are shared with TRBD1. This CDR3 has 20 residues. Unmatched junction bases numbered 16, after V lost 0 bases and J lost 6 bases. The V gene's germline CDR1 is SGHKS and CDR2 YYEKEE (reference sequence). The CDR3 sequence is CASSLGWGQGAQHGGNEQFF. As DNA, the CDR3 is TGTGCCAGCAGCTTGGGATGGGGACAGGGGGCTCAACATGGCGGCAATGAGCAGTTCTTC.

The V and J genes are TRBV7-9 and TRBJ1-1; the D is unclear. CDR3 length: 13 amino acids. Trimming took off 3 bases at V and 3 bases at J, with 8 bases between the two ends. Germline V gene data show CDR1 as SEHNR and CDR2 as FQNEAQ (reference sequence). The chain's CDR3 is CASSLEQYTEAFF. The CDR3 DNA follows: TGTGCCAGCAGCTTGGAACAGTACACTGAAGCTTTCTTT.

This rearrangement joins TRBV9 to TRBJ2-1, with a possible D match to TRBD2 (7 bases). V dropped 4 bases and J dropped 7 bases, with 15 bases sitting between them. Germline V gene lookup returns CDR1 SGDLS and CDR2 YYNGEE. The CDR3 consists of 14 residues. The CDR3 protein is CASSRGGRENEQFF. DNA for the CDR3: TGTGCCAGCAGCCGTGGGGGGCGGGAGAATGAGCAGTTCTTC.

This clone was picked up one time. The chain carries TRBV27 and TRBJ2-5; D not resolved. V shed 2 bases and J shed 2 bases, with 12 bases lying between them. Germline lookup yields CDR1 MNHEY and CDR2 SMNVEV (reference sequence). The CDR3 runs 15 residues. CDR3 region: CASSLIWAGQETQYF. CDR3 nucleotide sequence: TGTGCCAGCAGTTTAATATGGGCAGGACAAGAGACCCAGTACTTC.

The rearrangement links TRBV30 to TRBJ2-7; possibly TRBD1 or TRBD2 for D (6 bases each). The CDR3 runs 13 residues. Germline CDR1 is GTSNPN and CDR2 is SVGIG (reference sequence). Trimming stripped 5 bases from V and 9 bases from J, with 20 bases between. The CDR3 DNA reads TGTGCCTGGTGCCCTTGGGGGGAGGACAGGCAGTACTTC. Its translation is CAWCPWGEDRQYF.

The chain employs TRBV2 and TRBJ1-2, with a weak D call TRBD1 (5 bases). Trimming shortened V by 5 bases and J by 4 bases, and 8 bases separated the two germline ends. The CDR3 runs to 12 residues. CDR1 is SNHLY, CDR2 FYNNEI, per germline. The CDR3 DNA reads TGTGCCAGCAGTCGACAGTCCTATGGCTACACCTTC. Encoded protein: CASSRQSYGYTF.